Shown below are 26 T cell receptor beta chains from a single sample sequenced in a study of blood T cell repertoires in COVID-19 (dated by TCRdb to 2019 to 2021). The library was obtained by the immunoSEQ multiplex PCR assay. TCRdb took over this immuneACCESS table, retaining in-frame rearrangements with V and J assigned. Such tables are incomplete; in checked studies, under half of the missing clones stem from an unresolved V gene, and the remainder is unexplained. For this sample there are some 70,000 clones; around 87% appear just once. Under 7% of the sample lies in the top ten. Sequences were obtained from peripheral blood. These receptors originate from a man over 45 with active COVID-19.

The chain carries TRBV9 and TRBJ2-1, with 11 bases that match TRBD2. CDR3 length: 16 residues. Trimming removed 3 bases from V and 5 bases from J; junction bases left unmatched: 7. The V gene's germline CDR1 is SGDLS and CDR2 YYNGEE. The CDR3 DNA follows: TGTGCCAGCAGCGGAACTAGCGGGAGTCTAAACAATGAGCAGTTCTTC. Encoded protein: CASSGTSGSLNNEQFF.

The V and J genes are TRBV5-1 and TRBJ2-1; possible D gene TRBD1, 6 bases. The length of the CDR3 is 14 residues. Trimming pared 5 bases from V and 5 bases from J, leaving 14 bases between. The germline V gene has CDR1 SGHRS and CDR2 YFSETQ. The CDR3 DNA follows: TGCGCCAGCAGTCAGGGGTCGGCGAACAATGAGCAGTTCTTC. Its protein product is CASSQGSANNEQFF.

CDR3 protein: CASSPDLPSGRAETQYF. CDR3 nucleotide sequence: TGTGCCAGCTCACCAGATCTTCCTAGCGGGAGGGCAGAGACCCAGTACTTC. The chain links TRBV18 to TRBJ2-5, with 12 bases lining up with TRBD2. Germline V lookup: CDR1 KGHSH, CDR2 LQKENI. V was clipped by 2 bases and J by 4 bases; unmatched bases: 8. The CDR3 is made up of 17 amino acids.

The chain employs TRBV10-3 and TRBJ2-3, with 7 positions matching TRBD2. In germline, CDR1 is ENHRY, CDR2 SYGVKD. V lost 3 bases, J lost 2 bases, and 5 bases stayed unmatched. This CDR3 is built from 15 residues. The CDR3 region has the DNA TGTGCCATCAGTGAAGGCGGGAGAGACACAGATACGCAGTATTTT. It specifies CAISEGGRDTDTQYF.

The chain links TRBV3-1 (or the pseudogene TRBV3-2) to TRBJ2-7, with D hard to call. V lost 5 bases and J 3 bases, leaving 11 bases between the germline ends. CDR1 is LGHDT, CDR2 YNNKEL, per germline (reference sequence). This CDR3 contains 13 residues. CDR3 sequence reads: CASSSGTYYEQYF. CDR3 sequence (DNA): TGTGCCAGCAGCTCAGGAACCTACTACGAGCAGTACTTC.

The genes are TRBV6-1 and TRBJ1-4; 8 bases match TRBD1. J gave up 5 bases and V 3 bases, and 5 bases lay outside the gene matches. Germline V lookup: CDR1 MNHNS, CDR2 SASEGT. This CDR3 is 15 amino acids long. Here the CDR3 reads CASSEGQAPNEKLFF. The CDR3 DNA is TGTGCCAGCAGTGAGGGACAGGCACCCAATGAAAAACTGTTTTTT.

The chain is built from TRBV15 and TRBJ2-1; TRBD1 aligns across 9 bases. V was pared by 6 bases and J by 0 bases, with 6 bases of the junction left unmatched. The CDR3 consists of 16 residues. CDR1 and CDR2 from the germline V gene are LNHNV and YYDKDF (reference sequence). CDR3: CATSSGTGSSYNEQFF. CDR3 nucleotide sequence: TGTGCCACCAGTTCCGGGACAGGGAGCTCCTACAATGAGCAGTTCTTC.

The chain combines TRBV5-1 with TRBJ2-1, with a possible D match to TRBD1 (5 bases). CDR3 length: 14 residues. V lost 0 bases and J lost 4, with 8 bases in between. CDR1 SGHRS and CDR2 YFSETQ come from the germline V gene. Written as DNA, the CDR3 is TGCGCCAGCAGCTTGGGACAGAGTTACAATGAGCAGTTCTTC. It yields the protein CASSLGQSYNEQFF.

The chain couples TRBV28 to TRBJ1-2; D not certain. V lost 7 bases and J 5 bases, leaving 17 bases between the germline ends. This CDR3 is built from 14 residues. CDR1 MDHEN and CDR2 SYDVKM come from the germline V gene. Here the CDR3 DNA reads TGTGCCAGCACCCTAGGAGGGCGGCTATATGGCTACACCTTC. Translation: CASTLGGRLYGYTF.

This clone was observed a single time. This chain links TRBV6-5 with TRBJ2-5, with D maybe TRBD2 (6 bases). The CDR3 contains 14 residues. Germline V gene sequence: CDR1 MNHEY, CDR2 SVGAGI. Trimming took 6 bases from V and 4 from J, leaving 15 bases between them. The chain's CDR3 is CASSGGRGRETQYF. Written as DNA, the CDR3 is TGTGCCAGCAGCGGAGGGCGGGGTCGAGAGACCCAGTACTTC.

The rearrangement joins TRBV6-5 to TRBJ2-3; D may be TRBD2 (6 bases). The ends were cut back, 2 bases at V and 4 bases at J, with 13 bases in the middle. The CDR3 totals 15 residues. Germline CDR1 reads MNHEY; CDR2 reads SVGAGI. CDR3 bases: TGTGCCAGCAGTTACAGGGCAGGACTACCAGATACGCAGTATTTT. Translation: CASSYRAGLPDTQYF.

This sequence joins TRBV29-1 and TRBJ2-7; D is undetermined. The CDR3 is made up of 15 amino acids. V lost 0 bases, J lost 0 bases, and 12 bases lay in between. Per germline, CDR1 SQVTM and CDR2 ANQGSEA. CDR3 sequence: CSVEERSTPSYEQYF. As DNA, the CDR3 is TGCAGCGTTGAAGAGAGGTCTACTCCCTCCTACGAGCAGTACTTC.

The chain links TRBV7-9 to TRBJ2-1; the match to TRBD2 covers 7 bases. Trimming cost V 4 bases and J 7 bases; bases outside gene matches: 13. This CDR3 is built from 16 residues. Germline V gives CDR1 SEHNR, CDR2 FQNEAQ (reference sequence). The CDR3: CASSSWSGGSQNEQFF. CDR3 nucleotides: TGTGCCAGCAGCTCCTGGTCCGGGGGGTCCCAAAATGAGCAGTTCTTC.

The rearrangement links TRBV11-2 to TRBJ2-7; D perhaps matches TRBD2 (5 bases). V gave up 2 bases and J gave up 9 bases, with 11 bases separating them. Germline lookup yields CDR1 SGHAT and CDR2 FQNNGV. This CDR3 is built from 12 residues. The CDR3 region has the DNA TGTGCCAGCAGCTTACGGGGATATGGGCAGTACTTC. Amino acid sequence: CASSLRGYGQYF.

The chain couples TRBV6-5 to TRBJ1-3; D not resolved. CDR3 length: 15 residues. Trimming left V 7 bases short and J 2 bases short, with 15 bases between. Germline CDR1 and CDR2: MNHEY and SVGAGI. The DNA for the CDR3 is TGTGCCAGCATTCTACACTTCGACACTGGAAACACCATATATTTT. This codes for CASILHFDTGNTIYF.

The chain recombines TRBV6-5 with TRBJ2-1; TRBD1 is a possible D gene (6 bases). Trimming took off 5 bases at V and 4 bases at J, with 12 bases between the two ends. Looked up from germline, CDR1 is MNHEY and CDR2 is SVGAGI. This CDR3 comprises 14 residues. CDR3 bases: TGTGCCAGCAGTAGACAAGGGGGTTACAATGAGCAGTTCTTC. Protein sequence: CASSRQGGYNEQFF.

The chain joins TRBV19 to TRBJ1-5, with D possibly TRBD1 on 5 matching bases. Germline V gives CDR1 LNHDA, CDR2 SQIVND (reference sequence). The CDR3 contains 14 residues. Trimming took off 4 bases at V and 5 bases at J, with 12 bases between the two ends. DNA of the CDR3: TGTGCCAGTAGTACGCCCGGCAGGGATCAGCCCCAGCATTTT. Its translation is CASSTPGRDQPQHF.

The CDR3: CASTRDRGIPEQYF. Here the CDR3 DNA reads TGTGCCAGCACTAGGGACAGGGGGATCCCCGAGCAGTACTTC. This chain links TRBV2 with TRBJ2-7; 11 bases line up with TRBD1. Germline assignment: CDR1 SNHLY and CDR2 FYNNEI. V lost 7 bases and J lost 6; bases outside the gene matches: 8. The CDR3 length is 14 residues.

V and J are TRBV7-2 and TRBJ2-2; TRBD2 is a possible D gene (6 bases). The CDR3 is 14 amino acids. V lost 1 base and J lost 7, with 10 bases in between. Germline V gives CDR1 SGHTA, CDR2 FQGNSA. CDR3 coding DNA: TGTGCCAGCAGCTTAGGGAGGGTATACGGGGAGCTGTTTTTT. Protein product: CASSLGRVYGELFF.

The J gene is TRBJ2-3, the V gene TRBV9; TRBD2 might be the D (5 bases). The CDR3 has 12 amino acids. Germline loops: CDR1 SGDLS, CDR2 YYNGEE. The germline V and J ends were trimmed by 4 bases and 4 bases, with 7 bases remaining between them. The CDR3: CASSPLADTQYF. CDR3 bases: TGTGCCAGCAGCCCACTAGCAGATACGCAGTATTTT.

The chain joins TRBV11-3 to TRBJ2-3, with 11 positions matching TRBD1. V gave up 5 bases and J gave up 5 bases; unmatched junction bases: 9. Germline V lookup: CDR1 SGHNT, CDR2 YENEEA. CDR3 length: 16 residues. The CDR3 sequence: CASSLGQGAWGDTQYF. CDR3 nucleotide sequence: TGTGCCAGCAGCCTCGGACAGGGGGCGTGGGGAGATACGCAGTATTTT. The whole variable domain, filled in from reference TRBV11-3 and TRBJ2-3, reads EAGVVQSPRYKIIEKKQPVAFWCNPISGHNTLYWYLQNLGQGPELLIRYENEEAVDDSQLPKDRFSAERLKGVDSTLKIQPAELGDSAVYLCASSLGQGAWGDTQYFGPGTRLTVL.

The chain links TRBV5-1 to TRBJ2-3, with 12 bases that match TRBD2. V lost 0 bases, J lost 3 bases, and 5 bases stayed unmatched. The CDR3 contains 17 residues. Looked up from germline, CDR1 is SGHRS and CDR2 is YFSETQ. CDR3 bases: TGCGCCAGCAGCTTGGCCCCTAGCGGGGGGGCGACAGATACGCAGTATTTT. This encodes CASSLAPSGGATDTQYF.

This chain uses TRBV4-3 with TRBJ1-2, with D possibly being TRBD1 (5 bases). Trimming removed 3 bases at V and 3 bases at J, with 11 bases between. The CDR3 is made up of 14 amino acids. CDR1 and CDR2 (germline): LGHNA, YSLEER. CDR3 nucleotide sequence: TGCGCCAGCAGCCACCCGGAGGGGCACTATGGCTACACCTTC. It yields the protein CASSHPEGHYGYTF.

This clone showed up just once. The chain combines TRBV4-1 with TRBJ2-2; TRBD2 is a possible D gene (5 bases). V lost 1 base to trimming and J lost 7 bases, with 16 bases between them. Germline V CDR1 and CDR2: MGHRA, YSYEKL. The CDR3 totals 16 residues. The CDR3 spells CASSQGWPSSIGELFF. CDR3 coding DNA: TGCGCCAGCAGCCAAGGGTGGCCTAGCTCGATCGGGGAGCTGTTTTTT.

CDR3 coding DNA: TGTGCCAGCAGTGGACAGGGGTCTGGGGCCAACGTCCTGACTTTC. It is translated as CASSGQGSGANVLTF. The V and J genes are TRBV25-1 and TRBJ2-6; 8 bases line up with TRBD1. V lost 4 bases to trimming and J lost 1 base; unmatched junction nucleotides: 0. The CDR3 length is 15 residues. The germline CDR1 and CDR2 sequences are MGHDK and SYGVNS.

The chain links TRBV6-5 to TRBJ1-4; 9 positions match TRBD1. J lost 3 bases, V lost 5 bases, and 4 bases had no gene match. The CDR3 runs to 15 residues. Germline V gives CDR1 MNHEY, CDR2 SVGAGI. CDR3 sequence reads: CASSRGDRANEKLFF. The CDR3 bases are TGTGCCAGCAGTCGGGGGGACAGGGCTAATGAAAAACTGTTTTTT.